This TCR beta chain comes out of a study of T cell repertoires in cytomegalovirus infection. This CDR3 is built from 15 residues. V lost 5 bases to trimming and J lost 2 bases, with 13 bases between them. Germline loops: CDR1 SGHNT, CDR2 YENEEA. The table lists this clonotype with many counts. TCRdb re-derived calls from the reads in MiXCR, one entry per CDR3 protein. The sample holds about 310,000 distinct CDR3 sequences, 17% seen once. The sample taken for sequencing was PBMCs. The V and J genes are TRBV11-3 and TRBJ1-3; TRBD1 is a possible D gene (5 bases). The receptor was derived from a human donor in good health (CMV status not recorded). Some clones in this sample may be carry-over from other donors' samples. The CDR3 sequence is CASSGGWGAGNTIYF. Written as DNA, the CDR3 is TGTGCCAGCAGCGGGGGATGGGGAGCTGGAAACACCATATATTTT.